Shown below are 3 T cell receptor beta chains from a single sample sequenced in a study of cytomegalovirus exposure and HLA in healthy donors (dated 2017 in TCRdb). Library creation used the immunoSEQ multiplex PCR assay. For the multiplex PCR, a mixture combining 60 forward primers for TCR Vbeta segments and 13 reverse primers for TCR Jbeta segments was used. TCRdb retrieved this table from immuneACCESS and kept in-frame rearrangements only. Not all clones are present; in checked studies, unresolved V genes account for under half, and no reason is known for the remainder. The sample table contains 110,000 to 150,000 clones; only one count was recorded for under 80% of them. Approximately 8.8% of the sample belongs to the ten largest clones. Sequencing was done on a sample of PBMCs. The origin of the receptors is a woman aged 50 to 65 in good health and CMV-seropositive.

This clone was found a few times. The CDR3 DNA follows: TGTGCCAGCAGCACCGACAGGGACACAGATACGCAGTATTTT. Translation gives CASSTDRDTDTQYF. The gene calls are TRBV21-1 and TRBJ2-3; the table's D call TRBD1 went unverified against the DNA. TRBV21-1 has pseudogene status. CDR3 length equals 14 residues.

Written as DNA, the CDR3 is TGTGCCAGCAGTCCGTTGGGGGGTGGTAGCACTGAAGCTTTCTTT. Translated: CASSPLGGGSTEAFF. V is TRBV6-6 and J is TRBJ1-1, with a weak D call TRBD1 (5 bases). From germline, CDR1 is MNHNY and CDR2 SVGAGI (reference sequence). Between the trimmed V and J ends, which lost 5 bases and 4 bases, there was a span of 17 bases. The CDR3 spans 15 residues.

The gene calls are TRBV4-1 and TRBJ2-3; maybe TRBD2 (6 bases). Between the trimmed V and J ends, which lost 0 bases and 2 bases, there was a span of 12 bases. CDR1 is MGHRA and CDR2 is YSYEKL in the germline V gene. This CDR3 contains 16 residues. In DNA, the CDR3 is TGCGCCAGCAGCCAAGATCTGAGCGGGTACACAGATACGCAGTATTTT. Encoded protein: CASSQDLSGYTDTQYF.